This TCR beta chain was documented in a study of early T cells in non-severe SARS-CoV-2 infection. This clonotype occurred many times. TCRdb re-called the 5' RACE reads with MiXCR, one entry per CDR3 protein. Here the sample spans under 45,000 distinct CDR3 sequences, 5% to 6% being singletons. The CDR3 totals 15 residues. Trimming pared 2 bases from V and 2 bases from J, leaving 11 bases between. Germline CDR1 and CDR2: MNHNS and SASEGT. The origin of this receptor is an adult who was a healthcare worker with PCR-confirmed SARS-CoV-2 infection or an uninfected control (not recorded which). The sequences come from whole blood, collected at baseline. The chain couples TRBV6-1 to TRBJ2-3; unclear D gene. CDR3 nucleotide sequence: TGTGCCAGCAGTGAACAGGTCAGATACACAGATACGCAGTATTTT. Protein: CASSEQVRYTDTQYF.